This T cell receptor (beta chain) was found in a study of B cell selection in AIRE deficiency. Sorting defined conventional CD4 T cells as CD4+CD127+. TCRdb's copy holds only in-frame clones and misses some; the assay was immunoSEQ multiplex PCR. The sample lists roughly 24,000 clones, about 96% occurring once. Germline CDR1 and CDR2: MDHEN and SYDVKM. The CDR3 is made up of 14 amino acids. V lost 5 bases, J lost 3 bases, and 0 bases stayed unmatched. Material: CD4+CD127+ conventional T cells sorted from PBMCs. The sequence was collected from a human donor in good health. The rearrangement joins TRBV28 to TRBJ2-7; 14 bases align to TRBD2. CDR3 loop: CASSGTSGSYEQYF. DNA for the CDR3: TGTGCCAGCAGTGGGACTAGCGGGAGCTACGAGCAGTACTTC.